This T cell receptor beta chain was captured in a study of sequential checkpoint blockade in melanoma. Overall study: First-line arms were nivolumab then ipilimumab, or the reverse, randomized 1:1. Each arm's sequence ended with maintenance nivolumab.

Treatment of the sample: randomized to nivolumab then ipilimumab (arm A) or the reverse (arm B). Some clones are missing from TCRdb's copy, which holds only in-frame ones; the method was immunoSEQ multiplex PCR. In the table there are over 15,000 clones, about 80% of which are singletons. The germline gives CDR1 MNHNS, CDR2 SASEGT. The length of the CDR3 is 11 residues. This rearrangement joins TRBV6-1 to TRBJ1-4; unclear D gene. The specimen was CD8+ T cells sorted from blood (inferred from file names), collected from a patient given nivolumab and ipilimumab in sequence. The sequence was obtained from a human donor with melanoma. In DNA form, the CDR3 reads TGTGGGGTGGGCTTCTTTGAAAAACTGTTTTTT. It yields the protein CGVGFFEKLFF.